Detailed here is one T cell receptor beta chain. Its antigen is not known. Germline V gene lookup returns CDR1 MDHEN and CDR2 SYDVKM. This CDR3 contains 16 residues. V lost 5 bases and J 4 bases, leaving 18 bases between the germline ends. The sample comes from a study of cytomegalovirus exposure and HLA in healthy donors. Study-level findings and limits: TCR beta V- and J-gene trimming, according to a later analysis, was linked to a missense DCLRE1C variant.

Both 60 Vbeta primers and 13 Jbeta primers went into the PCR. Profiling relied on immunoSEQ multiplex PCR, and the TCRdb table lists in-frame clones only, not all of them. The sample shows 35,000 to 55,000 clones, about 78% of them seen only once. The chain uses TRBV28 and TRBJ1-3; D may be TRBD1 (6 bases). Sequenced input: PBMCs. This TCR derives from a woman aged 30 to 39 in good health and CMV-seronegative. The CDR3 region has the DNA TGTGCCAGCAGTAGGGGGTACAGGGAACGAGGAAACACCATATATTTT. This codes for CASSRGYRERGNTIYF.